The 15 T cell receptor beta chains reported below all come from one sample, sequenced in a study of T cells after yellow fever vaccination. TCRdb ran MiXCR on the 5' RACE reads and lists one entry per CDR3 protein. The sample yields roughly 500,000 distinct CDR3 sequences, 15% to 20% seen once. This sample comprised PBMCs, obtained 15 days after the yellow fever booster vaccination. These receptor sequences come from a man aged 25 to 40 who received the YFV17D yellow fever vaccine.

The chain carries TRBV14 and TRBJ2-7, with no clear D. CDR1 is SGHDN, CDR2 FVKESK, per germline. This CDR3 comprises 14 residues. V was clipped by 4 bases and J by 6 bases, with 16 bases between them. CDR3 in amino acids: CASSPVGKLREQYF. The CDR3 DNA reads as TGTGCCAGCAGCCCCGTAGGGAAACTCCGCGAGCAGTACTTC.

This chain's CDR3 is CASSQLTSGTGELFF. DNA of the CDR3: TGTGCCAGCAGCCAGCTGACTAGCGGGACCGGGGAGCTGTTTTTT. The V gene is TRBV14, the J gene TRBJ2-2, with 10 bases identical to TRBD2. The CDR3 runs to 15 residues. Losses at the gene ends were 3 bases for V and 5 bases for J; bases not matched to a gene: 3. Germline V CDR1 and CDR2: SGHDN, FVKESK.

This clonotype has more than one count but fewer than ten. The chain joins TRBV3-1 to TRBJ2-2; D ambiguous. The CDR3 is 14 amino acids. Germline V gene data show CDR1 as LGHDT and CDR2 as YNNKEL (reference sequence). Trimming cost V 4 bases and J 2 bases, with 8 bases left between them. In nucleotides, the CDR3 is TGTGCCAGCAGCCGAAATACTAACACCGGGGAGCTGTTTTTT. Its protein is CASSRNTNTGELFF.

V is TRBV7-2 and J is TRBJ1-4; TRBD1 matches at 8 bases. CDR3 length: 15 amino acids. CDR1 is SGHTA, CDR2 FQGNSA, per germline. Trimming cost V 2 bases and J 8 bases; bases outside gene matches: 7. CDR3 in amino acids: CASSLRTGYREKLFF. CDR3 nucleotides: TGTGCCAGCAGCTTACGGACAGGGTACCGAGAAAAACTGTTTTTT. Together with reference TRBV7-2 and TRBJ1-4, the CDR3 gives the full variable domain: GAGVSQSPSNKVTEKGKDVELRCDPISGHTALYWYRQSLGQGLEFLIYFQGNSAPDKSGLPSDRFSAERTGGSVSTLTIQRTQQEDSAVYLCASSLRTGYREKLFFGSGTQLSVL.

The rearrangement uses TRBV6-1 and TRBJ2-2; D is perhaps TRBD2 (6 bases). The CDR3 is 16 amino acids. The V end was cut by 10 bases, the J end by 5 bases, with 23 bases between. Germline-derived CDR1 and CDR2 are MNHNS and SASEGT. CDR3 bases: TGTGCCACCAGGATCTGGGGCCGCGGGAAGACCGGGGAGCTGTTTTTT. Its protein is CATRIWGRGKTGELFF.

The rearrangement joins TRBV27 to TRBJ2-5; 8 bases line up with TRBD2. This CDR3 is 15 amino acids long. Germline trimming cut 6 bases from V and 5 bases from J; bases unmatched to any gene: 11. The germline gives CDR1 MNHEY, CDR2 SMNVEV (reference sequence). The chain's CDR3 is CASRGSSGNSETQYF. The CDR3 nucleotides are TGTGCCAGCAGGGGAAGTAGCGGGAACTCGGAGACCCAGTACTTC.

This clonotype showed up many times. The V gene is TRBV5-1, the J gene TRBJ2-1; possibly TRBD1 for D (5 bases). In germline, CDR1 is SGHRS, CDR2 YFSETQ. V lost 0 bases to trimming and J lost 0 bases, with 7 bases between them. The CDR3 has 15 residues. This CDR3 is CASSLADSSYNEQFF. The CDR3 bases are TGCGCCAGCAGCTTGGCAGACAGCTCCTACAATGAGCAGTTCTTC.

The table lists this clonotype with a few counts. CDR3 nucleotide sequence: TGCAGTGCTAGAGATCAAGCGCGGGAGTACACAGATACGCAGTATTTT. It yields the protein CSARDQAREYTDTQYF. The chain joins TRBV20-1 to TRBJ2-3; TRBD2 matches at 7 bases. From germline, CDR1 is DFQATT and CDR2 SNEGSKA (reference sequence). The V gene end was trimmed by 0 bases and the J gene end by 2 bases; junction bases not matched to a gene: 8. CDR3 size: 16 residues.

This clonotype has just a few counts. The rearrangement links TRBV5-6 to TRBJ2-5; D call uncertain. V lost 6 bases to trimming and J lost 0 bases, with 6 bases between them. The CDR3 runs 12 residues. Germline values: CDR1 SGHDT, CDR2 YYEEEE. The CDR3 sequence: CASTQDQETQYF. The CDR3 bases are TGTGCCAGCACCCAGGACCAAGAGACCCAGTACTTC.

This clonotype was seen a handful of times. This CDR3 is CASSLLGREAYNEQFF. The CDR3 DNA reads as TGTGCCAGCAGCTTACTCGGGCGGGAGGCCTACAATGAGCAGTTCTTC. The chain has TRBV5-4 and TRBJ2-1, with 8 bases identical to TRBD2. The germline CDR1 and CDR2 sequences are SGHNT and YYREEE (reference sequence). The CDR3 has 16 residues. The V segment lost 2 bases and the J segment 2 bases; nucleotides outside the gene matches: 6.

CDR3 nucleotide sequence: TGCAGTGCATCGACAGGGTACTCCTACGAGCAGTACTTC. It codes for CSASTGYSYEQYF. This rearrangement joins TRBV20-1 to TRBJ2-7, with 7 bases matching TRBD1. Germline V gene data show CDR1 as DFQATT and CDR2 as SNEGSKA (reference sequence). There are 13 residues in the CDR3. The trim removed 6 bases at V and 0 bases at J, leaving 5 bases unmatched.

V gene TRBV6-2 or TRBV6-3 combines with J gene TRBJ2-1, with D unresolved. CDR3 length: 13 amino acids. The germline V and J ends were trimmed by 5 bases and 9 bases, with 14 bases remaining between them. CDR1 and CDR2 from the germline V gene are MNHEY and SVGEGT. The CDR3 protein is CASSTALRIEQFF. The CDR3 DNA follows: TGTGCCAGCAGTACCGCCCTCAGGATTGAGCAGTTCTTC.

The genes are TRBV3-1 and TRBJ2-1; 8 positions match TRBD2. The germline gives CDR1 LGHDT, CDR2 YNNKEL (reference sequence). V was pared by 3 bases and J by 10 bases, with 11 bases of the junction left unmatched. The CDR3 is 15 amino acids. CDR3 nucleotides: TGTGCCAGCAGCCAGGGAGGACTAGCCGCCGGCGAGCAGTTCTTC. Translated, it gives CASSQGGLAAGEQFF.

This clonotype came up a few times. V gene TRBV6-5 combines with J gene TRBJ2-2, with 11 bases identical to TRBD2. V shed 0 bases, J shed 0 bases, and the junction held 3 bases outside the gene matches. CDR1 MNHEY and CDR2 SVGAGI come from the germline V gene. The CDR3 is made up of 18 amino acids. CDR3 sequence (DNA): TGTGCCAGCAGTTACTCGACTAGCGGGGTAACGAACACCGGGGAGCTGTTTTTT. Residues: CASSYSTSGVTNTGELFF.

This clonotype was observed a handful of times. The V gene is TRBV14, the J gene TRBJ2-1; the match to TRBD2 covers 9 bases. Trimming cost V 0 bases and J 4 bases; bases outside gene matches: 7. The length of the CDR3 is 17 residues. Germline CDR1 is SGHDN and CDR2 is FVKESK. As DNA, the CDR3 is TGTGCCAGCAGCCAAGATCCGCTAGCGGGACCTTACAATGAGCAGTTCTTC. Translated: CASSQDPLAGPYNEQFF.